One and the same sample provided the 9 T cell receptor beta chains below, sequenced in a study of shared clonotypes between healthy human individuals. Naive CD8 cells comprised CD45RO-negative, CCR7-positively selected cells, excluding terminally differentiated effector memory CD45RA+ cells. The assay was immunoSEQ multiplex PCR, and TCRdb's table has in-frame clones only and misses some. The sample includes 760,000 or so clones, 95% to 97% of them seen just once. The sequenced sample consisted of naive CD8+ T cells sorted from blood. These receptors all come from a man aged 25 to 40 in good health.

The CDR3 region has the DNA TGTGCCAGCAGCACTATACCGCTTTGGGGAGTGTCGGAGACCCAGTACTTC. Translated, it gives CASSTIPLWGVSETQYF. The chain links TRBV7-2 to TRBJ2-5; D might be TRBD2 (5 bases). Trimming stripped 5 bases from V and 5 bases from J, with 24 bases between. Germline CDR1 and CDR2: SGHTA and FQGNSA. This CDR3 is 17 amino acids long.

The chain is built from TRBV28 and TRBJ1-1; the D is unclear. Germline CDR1 reads MDHEN; CDR2 reads SYDVKM. There are 14 residues in the CDR3. V was shortened by 6 bases and J by 0 bases, with 11 bases between the two germline ends. This chain's CDR3 is CASSLRVMNTEAFF. Written as DNA, the CDR3 is TGTGCCAGCAGCCTAAGGGTAATGAACACTGAAGCTTTCTTT. Full variable domain (remainder filled in from reference TRBV28 and TRBJ1-1): DVKVTQSSRYLVKRTGEKVFLECVQDMDHENMFWYRQDPGLGLRLIYFSYDVKMKEKGDIPEGYSVSREKKERFSLILESASTNQTSMYLCASSLRVMNTEAFFGQGTRLTVV.

This chain links TRBV5-1 with TRBJ2-7, with TRBD2 matching over 14 bases. V shed 1 base and J 4 bases; nucleotides not matched to a gene: 7. Germline V gene data show CDR1 as SGHRS and CDR2 as YFSETQ. This CDR3 spans 17 amino acids. In DNA form, the CDR3 reads TGCGCCAGCAGCTTGCGGGTGGGACTAGCGGGAGAATACGAGCAGTACTTC. It specifies CASSLRVGLAGEYEQYF.

DNA for the CDR3: TGCGCCAGCAGCTTGGAGAACCCAGGTCATGAGACCCAGTACTTC. It encodes CASSLENPGHETQYF. This chain links TRBV5-1 with TRBJ2-5; D gene uncertain. Germline values: CDR1 SGHRS, CDR2 YFSETQ. V lost 0 bases and J lost 5, with 14 bases in between. This CDR3 spans 15 amino acids.

The count of this clone is one. The same CDR3 is also encoded by other DNA sequences in this sample. V usage is TRBV2 and J usage is TRBJ2-5, with D perhaps assigned TRBD1 or TRBD2 (5 bases each). The CDR3 is made up of 13 amino acids. Trimming pared 6 bases from V and 2 bases from J, leaving 10 bases between. Germline V gene sequence: CDR1 SNHLY, CDR2 FYNNEI. The CDR3 spells CASRGTGQETQYF. CDR3 coding DNA: TGTGCCAGCAGGGGGACCGGTCAAGAGACCCAGTACTTC.

The V call is TRBV4-1, the J call TRBJ2-1; TRBD2 might be the D (5 bases). CDR1 and CDR2 from the germline V gene are MGHRA and YSYEKL. The germline V and J ends were trimmed by 4 bases and 7 bases, with 17 bases remaining between them. The CDR3 runs 15 residues. The CDR3 region is CASSPGRDWDNEQFF. The CDR3 coding sequence is TGCGCCAGCAGCCCCGGTCGGGATTGGGATAATGAGCAGTTCTTC.

The chain uses TRBV28 and TRBJ1-1; tentatively, D is TRBD1 (5 bases). The V and J ends lost 3 bases and 4 bases respectively, with 9 bases between them. Germline V lookup: CDR1 MDHEN, CDR2 SYDVKM. The CDR3 sequence is 13 residues long. CDR3 loop: CASSFRGSTEAFF. The CDR3 DNA reads as TGTGCCAGCAGTTTTCGGGGGTCCACTGAAGCTTTCTTT.

The rearrangement joins TRBV2 to TRBJ1-5, with a tentative D call TRBD1 (6 bases). Trimming shortened V by 6 bases and J by 2 bases, and 14 bases separated the two germline ends. The CDR3 has 15 residues. Germline CDR1 and CDR2: SNHLY and FYNNEI. The CDR3 DNA sequence: TGTGCCAGCAGGGGGGGGCAGCGGGGCAATCAGCCCCAGCATTTT. Its protein is CASRGGQRGNQPQHF.

The rearrangement links TRBV5-4 to TRBJ2-2, with TRBD2 matching 12 bases. There are 15 residues in the CDR3. After removal of 4 bases from V and 6 bases from J, the junction contained 4 bases not matched to a gene. Germline lookup yields CDR1 SGHNT and CDR2 YYREEE (reference sequence). As DNA, the CDR3 is TGTGCCAGCAGCCCGACTAGCGGGAGTCCCGGGGAGCTGTTTTTT. This codes for CASSPTSGSPGELFF.